This passage covers 7 T cell receptor beta chains from one sample sequenced in a study of type 1 regulatory T cells (dated by TCRdb to the early 2020s). The reads were generated on an Illumina MiSeq. The public reads were reprocessed in TCRdb via fastp at Q25 and MiXCR, keeping in-frame beta chains. CDR3 protein sequences are deduplicated, and each keeps its most common genes and DNA. This sample has tens of thousands of distinct CDR3 sequences in its table, and 55% to 65% of those were observed once. The biggest ten clones account for 1.5% to 2% of the sample. Which antigens these TCRs recognize remains unknown. Sequenced sample: cultured non-Tr1 T cells, either the whole culture or a sorted T cell fraction (not recorded which). This sample's cell subset or site label indicates: non-Tr1 population from the T-allo10 product. The receptors were sampled from a human donor in good health.

This clonotype was recorded a few times. This chain joins TRBV19 and TRBJ1-5; D gene uncertain. Trimming stripped 9 bases from V and 0 bases from J, with 9 bases between. The V gene's germline CDR1 is LNHDA and CDR2 SQIVND (reference sequence). CDR3 length: 13 residues. The CDR3 protein is CASTPTSNQPQHF. CDR3 sequence (DNA): TGTGCCAGCACCCCCACTAGCAATCAGCCCCAGCATTTT.

This clonotype was seen once. The chain combines TRBV29-1 with TRBJ2-1; D perhaps matches TRBD2 (5 bases). Per germline, CDR1 SQVTM and CDR2 ANQGSEA. This CDR3 has 10 residues. This chain's CDR3 is CRAGENEQFF. The CDR3 DNA follows: TGCAGGGCCGGGGAAAATGAGCAGTTCTTC.

The chain links TRBV6-6 to TRBJ2-2; the match to TRBD1 covers 8 bases. CDR1 is MNHNY, CDR2 SVGAGI, per germline (reference sequence). CDR3 length: 14 amino acids. V dropped 6 bases and J dropped 3; count of bases not matched to a gene: 3. CDR3 protein: CASSRGQDTGELFF. The CDR3 coding sequence is TGTGCCAGCAGCAGGGGGCAGGACACCGGGGAGCTGTTTTTT.

The chain recombines TRBV6-1 with TRBJ2-5; no reliable D call. The CDR3 is 13 residues long. Trimming stripped 1 base from V and 7 bases from J, with 10 bases between. Germline CDR1 reads MNHNS; CDR2 reads SASEGT. The chain's CDR3 is CASSEGQAGTQYF. The CDR3 DNA is TGTGCCAGCAGTGAAGGGCAGGCAGGGACCCAGTACTTC.

The chain has TRBV12-3 or TRBV12-4 and TRBJ2-1, with D possibly called TRBD1 or TRBD2 (5 bases each). The CDR3 consists of 15 residues. V was pared by 6 bases and J by 0 bases, with 12 bases between. The CDR3 is CASRHRDLSYNEQFF. The DNA for the CDR3 is TGTGCCAGCAGACACCGGGACCTCTCCTACAATGAGCAGTTCTTC.

This clonotype was seen more than once but under ten times. This chain joins TRBV29-1 and TRBJ2-2, with D possibly being TRBD2 (5 bases). The CDR3 loop spans 14 amino acids. Germline V gene lookup returns CDR1 SQVTM and CDR2 ANQGSEA. Trimming stripped 0 bases from V and 8 bases from J, with 13 bases between. CDR3 nucleotide sequence: TGCAGCGTTGAAGATCGAGGGTCGAATGGGGAGCTGTTTTTT. The encoded protein is CSVEDRGSNGELFF.

The chain employs TRBV4-1 and TRBJ1-3; no definite D call. V lost 0 bases and J 0 bases, leaving 12 bases between the germline ends. This CDR3 region has 17 residues. Germline lookup yields CDR1 MGHRA and CDR2 YSYEKL. In DNA, the CDR3 is TGCGCCAGCAGCCAAGAGAAGAGGGTTTTCTCTGGAAACACCATATATTTT. The encoded protein is CASSQEKRVFSGNTIYF.